Below are 28 T cell receptor beta chains sequenced from a single sample in a study of Ad26.COV2.S vaccination and SARS-CoV-2 variants. Treatment denoted: 19 received Ad26.COV2.S at low or high dose, single or two shots; roughly five received placebo; per-sample allocation not given. Sampling was done on day 63 after the first vaccine or placebo injection. This table comes from immunoSEQ multiplex PCR, and its TCRdb copy is limited to in-frame clones, with some not included. The sample has about 400,000 clones; about 88% are singletons. This specimen consisted of peripheral blood, obtained in a trial of Ad26.COV2.S vaccine versus placebo. All receptors derive from a person aged 18-60 years who received the Ad26.COV2.S COVID-19 vaccine or a placebo.

This chain links TRBV28 with TRBJ1-1; a possible D gene is TRBD1 (5 bases). The germline V gene encodes CDR1 MDHEN and CDR2 SYDVKM. The ends were cut back, 7 bases at V and 6 bases at J, with 12 bases in the middle. The CDR3 consists of 12 residues. The CDR3 reads CASTPRGAEAFF. Here the CDR3 DNA reads TGTGCCAGCACCCCCCGAGGGGCTGAAGCTTTCTTT. The full variable domain, in which reference TRBV28 and TRBJ1-1 provide the parts outside the CDR3, is DVKVTQSSRYLVKRTGEKVFLECVQDMDHENMFWYRQDPGLGLRLIYFSYDVKMKEKGDIPEGYSVSREKKERFSLILESASTNQTSMYLCASTPRGAEAFFGQGTRLTVV.

This clone occurred once. The V call is TRBV4-1, the J call TRBJ2-5, with a tentative D call TRBD2 (5 bases). V lost 2 bases to trimming and J lost 5 bases, with 24 bases between them. Germline CDR1 is MGHRA and CDR2 is YSYEKL. The CDR3 is made up of 18 amino acids. CDR3 region: CASSQSPHGGAKAETQYF. In DNA form, the CDR3 reads TGCGCCAGCAGCCAAAGCCCTCACGGAGGTGCAAAAGCGGAGACCCAGTACTTC.

J is TRBJ1-5 and V is TRBV19; D not certain. The germline V gene has CDR1 LNHDA and CDR2 SQIVND (reference sequence). The V and J ends lost 2 bases and 0 bases respectively, with 8 bases between them. This CDR3 comprises 15 residues. DNA for the CDR3: TGTGCCAGTAGTATAAACAGCTATAGCAATCAGCCCCAGCATTTT. Protein product: CASSINSYSNQPQHF.

V gene TRBV7-2 combines with J gene TRBJ2-2; no firm D call. The CDR3 is 14 amino acids. Germline lookup yields CDR1 SGHTA and CDR2 FQGNSA. The V end lost 6 bases, the J end lost 4 bases, and 12 bases lay between the germline ends. The CDR3 is CASRQQGFTGELFF. CDR3 nucleotides: TGTGCCAGCAGACAACAAGGTTTCACCGGGGAGCTGTTTTTT.

The V call is TRBV19, the J call TRBJ2-6; D may be TRBD1 or TRBD2 (5 bases each). The germline gives CDR1 LNHDA, CDR2 SQIVND (reference sequence). V shed 5 bases and J shed 0 bases, with 11 bases lying between them. CDR3 length: 16 amino acids. The CDR3 DNA is TGTGCCAGTAGTCCCCCTGGGGGCTCTGGGGCCAACGTCCTGACTTTC. Translated: CASSPPGGSGANVLTF.

The chain is built from TRBV12-5 and TRBJ2-5, with 11 bases lining up with TRBD1. The CDR3 extends over 16 amino acids. From germline, CDR1 is LGHNT and CDR2 FRNRAP. V shed 1 base and J 3 bases; nucleotides not matched to a gene: 4. This CDR3 reads CASGLGTGGAEETQYF. CDR3 nucleotide sequence: TGTGCTAGTGGTTTGGGGACAGGGGGCGCCGAAGAGACCCAGTACTTC.

This sequence joins TRBV11-3 and TRBJ2-5, with 12 bases identical to TRBD2. Germline CDR1 SGHNT, CDR2 YENEEA. V trimming: 5 bases; J trimming: 9 bases; junction bases outside the gene matches: 10. The CDR3 length is 15 residues. The CDR3 loop reads CASSPGTSGPSAQYF. Here the CDR3 DNA reads TGTGCCAGCAGCCCGGGGACTAGCGGGCCTTCCGCCCAGTACTTC.

The rearrangement joins TRBV29-1 to TRBJ2-5; D is possibly TRBD2 (7 bases). The CDR3 is 13 residues long. CDR1 is SQVTM, CDR2 ANQGSEA, per germline. V shed 7 bases and J shed 3 bases, with 15 bases lying between them. CDR3 loop: CSALGGAEETQYF. The CDR3 DNA sequence: TGCAGCGCCCTGGGGGGGGCCGAAGAGACCCAGTACTTC. Drawing the rest from reference TRBV29-1 and TRBJ2-5, the complete variable domain is SAVISQKPSRDICQRGTSLTIQCQVDSQVTMMFWYRQQPGQSLTLIATANQGSEATYESGFVIDKFPISRPNLTFSTLTVSNMSPEDSSIYLCSALGGAEETQYFGPGTRLLVL.

V is TRBV5-6 and J is TRBJ1-2; D may be TRBD1 (5 bases). V shed 3 bases and J shed 8 bases, with 14 bases lying between them. The CDR3 spans 13 residues. Per germline, CDR1 SGHDT and CDR2 YYEEEE. CDR3 bases: TGTGCCAGCAGCTCCGGGACGGTTGGCGGCTACACCTTC. Translated: CASSSGTVGGYTF.

The CDR3 sequence is CASSLKAGRAYEQYF. DNA of the CDR3: TGTGCCAGCAGCTTAAAGGCAGGGAGGGCCTACGAGCAGTACTTC. This sequence joins TRBV11-3 and TRBJ2-7, with 7 bases aligning to TRBD2. CDR1 is SGHNT and CDR2 is YENEEA in the germline V gene. This CDR3 contains 15 residues. V lost 2 bases and J lost 2; bases outside the gene matches: 6.

The chain carries TRBV11-2 and TRBJ1-5; D not resolved. Trimming took off 0 bases at V and 4 bases at J, with 10 bases between the two ends. CDR1 and CDR2 (germline): SGHAT, FQNNGV. This CDR3 comprises 15 residues. Here the CDR3 DNA reads TGTGCCAGCAGCTTAGAGGCCAGTGCAAATCAGCCCCAGCATTTT. Its protein is CASSLEASANQPQHF. The full variable domain, in which reference TRBV11-2 and TRBJ1-5 provide the parts outside the CDR3, is EAGVAQSPRYKIIEKRQSVAFWCNPISGHATLYWYQQILGQGPKLLIQFQNNGVVDDSQLPKDRFSAERLKGVDSTLKIQPAKLEDSAVYLCASSLEASANQPQHFGDGTRLSIL.

The chain links TRBV12-5 to TRBJ2-3; TRBD2 matches 14 bases. The germline V gene has CDR1 LGHNT and CDR2 FRNRAP. There are 19 residues in the CDR3. The V segment lost 2 bases and the J segment 3 bases; nucleotides outside the gene matches: 10. The CDR3: CASGLTGLAGVLRTDTQYF. The CDR3, as DNA: TGTGCTAGTGGTTTGACGGGACTAGCGGGAGTACTACGGACAGATACGCAGTATTTT.

The chain employs TRBV7-8 and TRBJ2-3, with 9 bases that match TRBD2. The V gene's germline CDR1 is SGHVS and CDR2 FQNEAQ. This CDR3 contains 15 residues. V lost 2 bases, J lost 1 base, and 1 base stayed unmatched. The CDR3 coding sequence is TGTGCCAGCAGCTTACTAGCGGGACGCACAGATACGCAGTATTTT. The encoded protein is CASSLLAGRTDTQYF.

This sequence joins TRBV28 and TRBJ2-5, with TRBD1 identical over 11 bases. The CDR3 runs 14 residues. V trimming: 8 bases; J trimming: 5 bases; junction bases outside the gene matches: 7. CDR1 and CDR2 from the germline V gene are MDHEN and SYDVKM. CDR3: CASEGTGGVETQYF. In DNA form, the CDR3 reads TGTGCCAGCGAGGGGACAGGGGGGGTGGAGACCCAGTACTTC.

This sequence joins TRBV4-3 and TRBJ2-2, with 7 bases fitting TRBD1. V was clipped by 0 bases and J by 4 bases; unmatched bases: 5. CDR1 LGHNA and CDR2 YSLEER come from the germline V gene. The CDR3 is 16 residues long. DNA of the CDR3: TGCGCCAGCAGCCAAGACCGAGACAGGGTCACCGGGGAGCTGTTTTTT. This encodes CASSQDRDRVTGELFF.

The chain uses TRBV5-4 and TRBJ1-4; a weak D match, TRBD1 (6 bases). V was cut by 1 base and J by 8 bases, with 12 bases left in between. The CDR3 covers 14 residues. The germline V gene encodes CDR1 SGHNT and CDR2 YYREEE (reference sequence). This CDR3 is CASSLTGAREKLFF. The CDR3 coding sequence is TGTGCCAGCAGCTTGACGGGGGCTCGGGAAAAACTGTTTTTT.

The CDR3 nucleotides read TGCAGCCCCCGAACCCTCTACAATGAGCAGTTCTTC. Amino acids: CSPRTLYNEQFF. The chain employs TRBV29-1 and TRBJ2-1, with no clear D. Trimming took 8 bases from V and 3 from J, leaving 11 bases between them. CDR1 and CDR2 from the germline V gene are SQVTM and ANQGSEA. This CDR3 spans 12 amino acids.

The gene calls are TRBV6-5 and TRBJ2-1; no definite D call. Trimming took off 5 bases at V and 2 bases at J, with 1 base between the two ends. The germline V gene has CDR1 MNHEY and CDR2 SVGAGI. The CDR3 consists of 11 residues. The CDR3 sequence: CASSTYNEQFF. CDR3 nucleotides: TGTGCCAGCAGTACCTACAATGAGCAGTTCTTC.

CDR3 sequence (DNA): TGTGCCAGTAGGGTGGACGGGAACACTGAAGCTTTCTTT. It translates to CASRVDGNTEAFF. This chain uses TRBV19 with TRBJ1-1; D is unclear. The CDR3 is 13 amino acids. The V and J ends lost 6 bases and 1 base respectively, with 9 bases between them. Germline CDR1 reads LNHDA; CDR2 reads SQIVND (reference sequence).

The V call is TRBV24-1, the J call TRBJ2-2; TRBD2 might be the D (6 bases). The CDR3 consists of 14 residues. Trimming took 5 bases from V and 5 from J, leaving 11 bases between them. The germline V gene encodes CDR1 KGHDR and CDR2 SFDVKD. The CDR3 here is CATSGQGLTGELFF. CDR3 coding DNA: TGTGCCACCAGTGGGCAGGGACTGACCGGGGAGCTGTTTTTT.

The chain combines TRBV21-1 with TRBJ1-2. TRBV21-1 is a pseudogene segment. The length of the CDR3 is 23 residues. CDR3 nucleotides: TGTGCCAGCAGCAAAGAAAAGTCGGGCTCGGTGGACTCGGGGGCAAGGAAGGACTATGGCTACACCTTC. Translation gives CASSKEKSGSVDSGARKDYGYTF.

In nucleotides, the CDR3 is TGTGCTAGTGGTTTGGAGACAAATCAGCCCCAGCATTTT. As protein: CASGLETNQPQHF. This chain links TRBV12-5 with TRBJ1-5; D remains unclear. Germline lookup yields CDR1 LGHNT and CDR2 FRNRAP. The CDR3 runs 13 residues. Trimming took 1 base from V and 4 from J, leaving 5 bases between them.

The chain employs TRBV5-1 and TRBJ1-1; 8 bases are shared with TRBD1. The CDR3 consists of 16 residues. V shed 0 bases, J shed 0 bases, and the junction held 4 bases outside the gene matches. CDR1 and CDR2 (germline): SGHRS, YFSETQ. The CDR3 protein is CASSLAPGGLNTEAFF. CDR3 in DNA: TGCGCCAGCAGCTTGGCCCCAGGGGGCTTGAACACTGAAGCTTTCTTT.

The rearrangement joins TRBV6-5 to TRBJ1-5, with TRBD1 matching over 10 bases. CDR3 length: 14 amino acids. V gave up 7 bases and J gave up 4 bases; unmatched junction bases: 4. Germline-derived CDR1 and CDR2 are MNHEY and SVGAGI. Written as DNA, the CDR3 is TGTGCCAGCAACGGGACAGGGGCTAATCAGCCCCAGCATTTT. It translates to CASNGTGANQPQHF.

The chain links TRBV10-3 to TRBJ2-3; 7 nucleotides agree with TRBD1. This CDR3 is 14 amino acids long. From germline, CDR1 is ENHRY and CDR2 SYGVKD. V was pared by 6 bases and J by 2 bases, with 5 bases of the junction left unmatched. CDR3 nucleotide sequence: TGTGCCATCAGCCGGGACAGCAACACAGATACGCAGTATTTT. The encoded protein is CAISRDSNTDTQYF.

CDR3 bases: TGTGCCAGCAGTTACGGGGGGAAGATATCCTACGAGCAGTACTTC. It is translated as CASSYGGKISYEQYF. The gene calls are TRBV6-2 or TRBV6-3 and TRBJ2-7; D may be TRBD2 (6 bases). Trimming stripped 2 bases from V and 1 base from J, with 12 bases between. CDR1 is MNHEY and CDR2 is SVGEGT in the germline V gene. This CDR3 is built from 15 residues.

This sequence joins TRBV25-1 and TRBJ1-1, with unresolved D. Between the trimmed V and J ends, which lost 4 bases and 3 bases, there was a span of 3 bases. The CDR3 sequence is 11 residues long. Germline V gene lookup returns CDR1 MGHDK and CDR2 SYGVNS. CDR3: CASSGHTEAFF. As DNA, the CDR3 is TGTGCCAGCAGTGGTCACACTGAAGCTTTCTTT.

This clone was seen once. The chain joins TRBV12-3 or TRBV12-4 to TRBJ1-1, with D perhaps matching TRBD1 (5 bases). This CDR3 region has 11 residues. The V gene lost 4 bases and the J gene lost 7 bases, with 7 bases spanning the gap. The CDR3: CASSWGVEAFF. In nucleotides, the CDR3 is TGTGCCAGCAGTTGGGGGGTTGAAGCTTTCTTT.